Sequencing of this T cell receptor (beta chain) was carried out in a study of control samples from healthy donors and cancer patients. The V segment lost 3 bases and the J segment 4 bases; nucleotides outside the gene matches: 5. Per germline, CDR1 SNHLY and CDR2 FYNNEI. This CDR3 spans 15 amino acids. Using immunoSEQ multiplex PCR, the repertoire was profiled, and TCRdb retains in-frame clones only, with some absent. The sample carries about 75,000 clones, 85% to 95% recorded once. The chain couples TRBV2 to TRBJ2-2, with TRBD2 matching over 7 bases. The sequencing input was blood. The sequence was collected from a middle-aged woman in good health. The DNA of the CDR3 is TGTGCCAGCAGTGAGGCGGGAGTGGGCACCGGGGAGCTGTTTTTT. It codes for CASSEAGVGTGELFF.